This TCR beta chain appears in the sequencing data of a study of blood T cells in healthy people across ages (dated by TCRdb to between 2014 and 2017). Regarding the study in general: In model experiments, template switching captured roughly one uniquely barcoded TCR beta cDNA molecule for every two T cells. The study analyzed two additional independent replicas of 1 million unique cDNA reads from the same blood draw for two donors, one aged 18 to 29 and one aged 80 or older. Age-related changes in TCR beta repertoire diversity were measured in the study by deep sequencing normalized with unique cDNA molecular identifiers. Donors of different ages were randomly distributed across sequencing lanes to avoid experimental bias. Four age groups were formed from the donors: young (average roughly 15 years), middle-aged (approximately 42), aged (about 68) and long-lived (roughly 81). Results and caveats for the whole study, not just this receptor: Estimates of total diversity based on one million sequenced T cells were regarded as lower bounds and as underestimates. Because donor CMV infection status was unknown, age-related changes in expanded clonotypes were potentially confounded. The percentage of naive T cells measured by flow cytometry correlated strongly with observed TCR beta diversity. Compared with the aged group, more naive CD4+ T cells, fewer expanded clones and increased TCR diversity were shown by the long-lived group, suggesting age selection. As age increased, observed TCR beta diversity per million T cells dropped in a roughly linear way, and a significant reduction was already evident by age 40. Bulk unsorted PBMC profiling prevented conclusive comparison of naive and antigen-experienced compartments.

Libraries came from 5' RACE. The reads were generated on an Illumina HiSeq 2500. The second PCR ran for about 6 to 12 cycles and used a J-beta primer mix along with a sample-barcoded 5' primer. A template-switch 5' adaptor carrying 12 random nucleotides introduced a unique molecular identifier onto each TCR beta cDNA molecule. At least 2.5 million CDR3-containing paired-end reads were obtained from each sample. The Mint cDNA synthesis kit, primed by a TRBC-specific oligonucleotide, was used to synthesize first-strand cDNA from all RNA. Following uracil-DNA glycosylase treatment, a first 18-cycle PCR with universal primers M1SS and BC2_uni_R was performed on all cDNA. In the source study's methods: For normalization, 1 million high-quality reads, each with a distinct molecular identifier, were randomly selected from each sample. Reads sharing molecular identifiers were discarded rather than binned into consensus sequences. MiTCR, with a Q25 quality threshold and the strictest error-elimination algorithm, was used for CDR3 identification, clonotype clustering and error correction. Lower-bound total TCR beta diversity was estimated with a nonparametric unseen species model using Euler transformation. The public sequencing data were trimmed at Q25 with fastp and processed into clonotypes with MiXCR by TCRdb, which kept only in-frame beta chains. Every entry covers one CDR3 protein and lists the most common genes and DNA from its rows. TCRdb, not the original authors, processed these V and J calls. This sample has roughly 800,000 distinct CDR3 sequences in its table, and about 62% of those were observed once. Of the sample, 22% is held by the ten largest clones.

Notes on this clonotype: Its antigen is not yet known. Base qualities are missing; no much larger clone stands one base away.

From a lookup of the germline V gene, CDR1 and CDR2 are MDHEN and SYDVKM. The V and J ends are trimmed by 8 bases and 5 bases, leaving 12 bases between them. Spanning cysteine to phenylalanine, the CDR3 consists of 12 amino acids. Here the CDR3 DNA is all that survives: 36 bases in frame from base 1. Donors were 39 systemically healthy Caucasian individuals from Russia aged roughly 6 to 95 years. Around 9.9 milliliters of peripheral blood were collected from each donor into EDTA-treated Vacutainer tubes. Ficoll-Paque density-gradient centrifugation was used to isolate PBMCs, with at least 6.5 million obtained per sample. Total RNA was extracted from PBMCs with Trizol reagent, with at least 5.5 micrograms obtained per sample. For every donor, an aliquot of PBMCs went through flow cytometry to measure the percentages of naive CD45RAhigh/CD27high T cells.

The TCR sequence derives from a man aged 30 to 45 in good health. Material: blood. The rearranged chain carries TRBV28 and TRBJ1-2, with the D gene not confidently named. The bases are TGTGCCAGCTGTCGGGCGAGTTATGGCTACACCTTC. This is translated as CASCRASYGYTF.